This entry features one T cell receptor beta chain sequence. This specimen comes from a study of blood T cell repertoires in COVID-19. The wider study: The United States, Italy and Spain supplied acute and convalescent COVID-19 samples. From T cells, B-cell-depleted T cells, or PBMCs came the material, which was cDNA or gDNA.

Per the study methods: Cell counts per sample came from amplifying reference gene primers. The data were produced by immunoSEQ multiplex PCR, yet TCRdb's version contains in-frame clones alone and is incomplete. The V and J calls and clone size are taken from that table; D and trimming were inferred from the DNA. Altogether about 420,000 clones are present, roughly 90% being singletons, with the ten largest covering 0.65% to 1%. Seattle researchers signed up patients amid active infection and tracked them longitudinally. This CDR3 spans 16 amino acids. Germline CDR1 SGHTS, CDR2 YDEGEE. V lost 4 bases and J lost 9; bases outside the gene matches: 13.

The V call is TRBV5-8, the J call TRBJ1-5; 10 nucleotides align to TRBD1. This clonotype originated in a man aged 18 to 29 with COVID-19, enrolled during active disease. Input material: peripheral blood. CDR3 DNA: TGTGCCAGCAGCACTAGGACAGGGGGTCATGGACGGCCCCAGCATTTT. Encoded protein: CASSTRTGGHGRPQHF.